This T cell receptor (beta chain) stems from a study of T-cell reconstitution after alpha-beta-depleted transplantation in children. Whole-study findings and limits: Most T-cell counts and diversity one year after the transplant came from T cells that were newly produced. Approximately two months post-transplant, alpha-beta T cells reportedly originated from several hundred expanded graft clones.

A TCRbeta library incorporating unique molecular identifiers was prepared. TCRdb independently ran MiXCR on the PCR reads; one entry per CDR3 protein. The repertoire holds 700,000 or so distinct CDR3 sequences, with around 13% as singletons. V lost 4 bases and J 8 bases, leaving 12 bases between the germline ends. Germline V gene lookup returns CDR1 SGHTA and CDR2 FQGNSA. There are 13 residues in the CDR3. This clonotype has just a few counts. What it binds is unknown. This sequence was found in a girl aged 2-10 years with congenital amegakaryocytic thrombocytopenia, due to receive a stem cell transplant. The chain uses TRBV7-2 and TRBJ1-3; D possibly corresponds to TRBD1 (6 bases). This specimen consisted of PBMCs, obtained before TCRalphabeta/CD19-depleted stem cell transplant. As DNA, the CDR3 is TGTGCCAGCAGCTCTAGGGGGGCATACACCATATATTTT. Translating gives CASSSRGAYTIYF.